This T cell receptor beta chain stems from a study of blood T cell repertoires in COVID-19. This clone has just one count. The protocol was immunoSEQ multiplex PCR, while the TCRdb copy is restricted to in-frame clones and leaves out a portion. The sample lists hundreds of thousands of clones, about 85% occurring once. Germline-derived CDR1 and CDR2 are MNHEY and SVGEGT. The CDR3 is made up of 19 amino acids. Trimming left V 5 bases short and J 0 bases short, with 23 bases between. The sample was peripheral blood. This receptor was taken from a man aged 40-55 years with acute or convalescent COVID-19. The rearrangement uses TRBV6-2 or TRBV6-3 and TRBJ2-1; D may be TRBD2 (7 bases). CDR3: CASSPRWGGAISSYNEQFF. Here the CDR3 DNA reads TGTGCCAGCAGTCCAAGGTGGGGGGGGGCCATATCCTCCTACAATGAGCAGTTCTTC.